This record covers a single TCR beta chain. The source of the sample is a study of blood T cell repertoires in COVID-19. This CDR3 region has 13 residues. The germline V and J ends were trimmed by 5 bases and 2 bases, with 9 bases remaining between them. Generated by immunoSEQ multiplex PCR, the TCRdb table keeps only in-frame clones and is missing some. The data show tens of thousands of clones, with 70% to 85% seen just once and less than 30% held by the top ten. The sample taken for sequencing was peripheral blood. The V gene is TRBV12-3 or TRBV12-4, the J gene TRBJ2-5, with no clear D. The receptor was derived from a man in his sixties with active or convalescent COVID-19. The CDR3 region is CASSLLGQETQYF. CDR3 bases: TGTGCCAGCAGTCTCCTCGGGCAAGAGACCCAGTACTTC.